This TCR beta chain originates from a study of blood T cell repertoires in COVID-19. At the level of the study: The United States, Italy and Spain provided the acute and convalescent COVID-19 samples.

The V end was cut by 5 bases, the J end by 5 bases, with 15 bases between. This CDR3 has 14 amino acids. Germline V gives CDR1 LNHDA, CDR2 SQIVND (reference sequence). Original processing notes: Amplification of reference gene primers was used by the study to estimate nucleated cell counts. TCRdb's copy holds only in-frame clones and misses some; the assay was immunoSEQ multiplex PCR. V and J calls plus clone size are reproduced from that table; the DNA served to infer D and trimming. The sample carries roughly 82,000 clones, around 80% recorded once. The genes are TRBV19 and TRBJ1-2; no reliable D call. The sequencing input was peripheral blood. This TCR derives from a woman aged 55-69 years with acute or convalescent COVID-19. The CDR3: CASSDPGAYYGYTF. The CDR3 DNA reads as TGTGCCAGTAGTGACCCGGGTGCCTATTATGGCTACACCTTC.